The clone carrying this T cell receptor beta chain was detected a few times. Primers for the PCR totalled 60 Vbeta and 13 Jbeta. TCRdb's table, derived via immunoSEQ multiplex PCR, lists solely in-frame clones and lacks some. The data hold roughly 130,000 clones, with about 74% observed a single time. These data originate in a study of cytomegalovirus exposure and HLA in healthy donors. Germline values: CDR1 MNHNY, CDR2 SVGAGI (reference sequence). The CDR3 length is 12 residues. The ends were cut back, 2 bases at V and 2 bases at J, with 4 bases in the middle. What was sequenced was PBMCs. The chain links TRBV6-6 to TRBJ2-7; no reliable D call. This clonotype was obtained from a woman between 50 and 59 years old in good health and CMV-seropositive. CDR3 in DNA: TGTGCCAGCAGTTACCCCACCTACGAGCAGTACTTC. Its translation: CASSYPTYEQYF.